This is a list of T cell receptor beta chains from one sample in a study of blood T cells in healthy people across ages. TCRdb processed the 5' RACE reads anew with MiXCR; each CDR3 protein has one entry. The table includes roughly 1,800,000 distinct CDR3 sequences, about 50% detected once. What was sequenced was blood. These receptors all come from a woman aged 40 to 50 in good health. CDR3s include the opening cysteine and the closing phenylalanine or tryptophan. Each record gives: J gene, D gene, V gene, clone size, CDR3 DNA, CDR3 protein. D genes are given only for firm matches. Clone size is not always given. Where it is, it says once, few, many or a class for expanded clones.

j_call: TRBJ2-6; d_call: NA; v_call: TRBV29-1; clone_size: few; cdr3_nt: TGCAGCGTAGTTACAGACTCTGGGGCCAACGTCCTGACTTTC; cdr3_aa: CSVVTDSGANVLTF
j_call: TRBJ2-5; d_call: NA; v_call: TRBV11-1; clone_size: few; cdr3_nt: TGTGCCAGCAGCTTAAGTTGGAGGGAGACCCAGTACTTC; cdr3_aa: CASSLSWRETQYF
j_call: TRBJ2-3; d_call: NA; v_call: TRBV7-9; clone_size: few; cdr3_nt: TGTGCCAGCAGCTTAGCATGGACAGATACGCAGTATTTT; cdr3_aa: CASSLAWTDTQYF
j_call: TRBJ1-5; d_call: TRBD1; v_call: TRBV12-3/TRBV12-4; clone_size: NA; cdr3_nt: TGTGCCAGCAGTTCTCAGGGGGCACATCAGCCCCAGCATTTT; cdr3_aa: CASSSQGAHQPQHF
j_call: TRBJ2-3; d_call: TRBD2; v_call: TRBV7-2; clone_size: few; cdr3_nt: TGTGCCAGCAGCTTAAGGCGGGGGTCGGATACGCAGTATTTT; cdr3_aa: CASSLRRGSDTQYF
j_call: TRBJ2-5; d_call: NA; v_call: TRBV20-1; clone_size: NA; cdr3_nt: TGCAGTGCTAGCGAAAGGACAGTTCAAGAGACCCAGTACTTC; cdr3_aa: CSASERTVQETQYF
j_call: TRBJ2-1; d_call: TRBD2; v_call: TRBV2; clone_size: NA; cdr3_nt: TGTGCCAGCAGTGAACCTAGCGGGGGGGCCGATGAGCAGTTCTTC; cdr3_aa: CASSEPSGGADEQFF
j_call: TRBJ1-5; d_call: NA; v_call: TRBV4-2; clone_size: NA; cdr3_nt: TGTGCCAGCAGCCAAGATAACGGGGGGGTTCAGCCCCAGCATTTT; cdr3_aa: CASSQDNGGVQPQHF
j_call: TRBJ2-5; d_call: NA; v_call: TRBV28; clone_size: few; cdr3_nt: TGTGCCAGCAGCTCCCTATTGGAGACCCAGTACTTC; cdr3_aa: CASSSLLETQYF
j_call: TRBJ2-3; d_call: NA; v_call: TRBV21-1; clone_size: NA; cdr3_nt: TGTGCCAGCAGCAAAGCTCGGGCCGGCTCCGGTACGCAGTATTTT; cdr3_aa: CASSKARAGSGTQYF
j_call: TRBJ2-1; d_call: TRBD1; v_call: TRBV29-1; clone_size: few; cdr3_nt: TGCAGCGTTGTAGGACAGGGTTCACACAATGAGCAGTTCTTC; cdr3_aa: CSVVGQGSHNEQFF
j_call: TRBJ1-2; d_call: NA; v_call: TRBV20-1; clone_size: once; cdr3_nt: TGCAGTGCTAGGGGGGACGGTGTCTATGGCTACACCTTC; cdr3_aa: CSARGDGVYGYTF
j_call: TRBJ1-2; d_call: NA; v_call: TRBV29-1; clone_size: few; cdr3_nt: TGCAGCGTTGAGACAGGAGTCTTTTATGGCTACACCTTC; cdr3_aa: CSVETGVFYGYTF
j_call: TRBJ1-1; d_call: TRBD1; v_call: TRBV7-6; clone_size: few; cdr3_nt: TGTGCCAGCAGCTCCGACCAGGGGGACACTGAAGCTTTCTTT; cdr3_aa: CASSSDQGDTEAFF
j_call: TRBJ2-1; d_call: TRBD1; v_call: TRBV24-1; clone_size: NA; cdr3_nt: TGTGCCACCAGTCGGACAGGCGTCTACAATGAGCAGTTCTTC; cdr3_aa: CATSRTGVYNEQFF
j_call: TRBJ2-3; d_call: NA; v_call: TRBV5-1; clone_size: many; cdr3_nt: TGTGCCAGCAGTTTGGGCGGTACTAGCACAGATACGCAGTATTTT; cdr3_aa: CASSLGGTSTDTQYF
j_call: TRBJ2-3; d_call: TRBD2; v_call: TRBV2; clone_size: NA; cdr3_nt: TGTGCCAGCAGTCAAGGACTAGCGGGTCTTAGGTATGGTGATACGCAGTATTTT; cdr3_aa: CASSQGLAGLRYGDTQYF
j_call: TRBJ1-5; d_call: NA; v_call: TRBV16; clone_size: NA; cdr3_nt: TGTGCCAGCAGCCTAGGGATCTCTCAGCCCCAGCATTTT; cdr3_aa: CASSLGISQPQHF
j_call: TRBJ1-2; d_call: NA; v_call: TRBV25-1; clone_size: NA; cdr3_nt: TGTGCCAGCAGCGAGGGGGAGTTCGGCTATGGCTACACCTTC; cdr3_aa: CASSEGEFGYGYTF
j_call: TRBJ2-7; d_call: TRBD2; v_call: TRBV7-9; clone_size: few; cdr3_nt: TGTGCCAGCAGCTTCCCGCGGGAGGGAAGCTACGAGCAGTACTTC; cdr3_aa: CASSFPREGSYEQYF
j_call: TRBJ2-3; d_call: TRBD1; v_call: TRBV24-1; clone_size: NA; cdr3_nt: TGTGCCACCAGTGACACCGGGACAGCTAGCACAGATACGCAGTATTTT; cdr3_aa: CATSDTGTASTDTQYF
j_call: TRBJ2-3; d_call: NA; v_call: TRBV6-4; clone_size: NA; cdr3_nt: TGTGCCAGCAGTGCGGAATTTAGCACAGATACGCAGTATTTT; cdr3_aa: CASSAEFSTDTQYF
j_call: TRBJ1-6; d_call: NA; v_call: TRBV5-1; clone_size: few; cdr3_nt: TGCGCCAGCAGCTACTCAACGTACCGGGACAAGGGTTCACCCCTCCACTTT; cdr3_aa: CASSYSTYRDKGSPLHF
j_call: TRBJ2-4; d_call: TRBD1; v_call: TRBV7-2; clone_size: NA; cdr3_nt: TGTGCCAGCAGCCCGACAGGGGCTTATGGTGCGGACATTCAGTACTTC; cdr3_aa: CASSPTGAYGADIQYF
j_call: TRBJ1-2; d_call: NA; v_call: TRBV20-1; clone_size: NA; cdr3_nt: TGCAGTGCTAGAGACGGAGACTCCTATGGCTACACCTTC; cdr3_aa: CSARDGDSYGYTF
j_call: TRBJ1-4; d_call: NA; v_call: TRBV7-8; clone_size: NA; cdr3_nt: TGTGCCAGCAGCCCAGTTTTGGGGTCCCAGGGAGAAAAACTGTTTTTT; cdr3_aa: CASSPVLGSQGEKLFF
j_call: TRBJ1-1; d_call: NA; v_call: TRBV3-1; clone_size: NA; cdr3_nt: TGTGCCAGCAGCCAAGGACAGACTGCTTTCTTT; cdr3_aa: CASSQGQTAFF